This T cell receptor (beta chain) was documented in a study of T cell responses to AZD1222 COVID-19 vaccine. Whole-study findings and limits: Dominant at 160-218 and 743-854, vaccine-associated CD4 TCRs also spanned spike. At baseline, just a handful of AZD1222 recipients tested seropositive.

Concerning this clone: The antigen is undetermined.

Germline V lookup: CDR1 KGHSH, CDR2 LQKENI. CDR3 length: 16 amino acids. V lost 2 bases to trimming and J lost 4 bases; unmatched junction nucleotides: 6. Sequencing used immunoSEQ multiplex PCR; TCRdb keeps in-frame clones, though not all of them. Among some 86,000 clones listed, 92% were seen once. The source of this sequence is an adult in good health. The chain links TRBV18 to TRBJ2-1; TRBD1 matches at 9 bases. Here the sequenced sample was peripheral blood, taken on day 0 of AZD1222 vaccination. The CDR3 loop is CASSPSGQGPYNEQFF. The CDR3, as DNA: TGTGCCAGCTCACCATCGGGACAGGGCCCGTACAATGAGCAGTTCTTC. The variable domain in full, with the rest retrieved from reference TRBV18 and TRBJ2-1, is NAGVMQNPRHLVRRRGQEARLRCSPMKGHSHVYWYRQLPEEGLKFMVYLQKENIIDESGMPKERFSAEFPKEGPSILRIQQVVRGDSAAYFCASSPSGQGPYNEQFFGPGTRLTVL.